Included here is one T cell receptor (beta chain) sequence, with context. Its antigen is currently unknown. Given a much more abundant clone one base away, this may be a read error. This specimen comes from a study of post-analysis software for immune sequencing data. The TCR beta cDNA libraries carried unique molecular identifiers. T cells, roughly 0.9 to 11 million of them, yielded a few hundred thousand cDNA molecules. A single record per CDR3 protein comes from TCRdb applying MiXCR to the PCR reads. The table has about 500,000 distinct CDR3 sequences, 40% to 55% seen once. Germline V lookup: CDR1 MDHEN, CDR2 SYDVKM. This CDR3 is built from 12 residues. Study-level results: Relative to controls, patients had about 5 TRBV segments at higher frequency, with TRBV5-6, TRBV5-1 and TRBV20-1 among these. There was significantly lower normalized Chao1 diversity in multiple sclerosis patients than in controls.

The rearrangement uses TRBV28 and TRBJ2-7; D might be TRBD2 (6 bases). The J call could be wrong; TRBJ2-5 is a better fit for the DNA end. Sequenced sample: blood. The receptor was isolated from a girl under 18 with multiple sclerosis. The CDR3 spells CASASGEGTQYF. The DNA for the CDR3 is TGTGCCAGCGCGTCGGGGGAAGGGACCCAGTACTTC.